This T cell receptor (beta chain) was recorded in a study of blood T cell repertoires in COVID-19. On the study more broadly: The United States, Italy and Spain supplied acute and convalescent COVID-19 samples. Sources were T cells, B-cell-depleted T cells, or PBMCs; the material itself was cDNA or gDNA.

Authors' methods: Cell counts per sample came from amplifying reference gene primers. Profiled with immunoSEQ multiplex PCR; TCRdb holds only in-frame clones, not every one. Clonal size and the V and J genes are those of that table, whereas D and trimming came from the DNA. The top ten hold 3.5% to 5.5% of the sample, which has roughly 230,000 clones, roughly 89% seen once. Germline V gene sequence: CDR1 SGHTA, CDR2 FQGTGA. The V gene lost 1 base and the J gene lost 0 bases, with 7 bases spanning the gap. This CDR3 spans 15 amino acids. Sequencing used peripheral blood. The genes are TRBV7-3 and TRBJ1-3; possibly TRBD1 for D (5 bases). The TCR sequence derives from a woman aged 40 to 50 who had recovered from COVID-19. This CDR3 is CASSLNGHSGNTIYF. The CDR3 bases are TGTGCCAGCAGCTTAAATGGACACTCTGGAAACACCATATATTTT.